Presented here are 3 T cell receptor beta chains from one specimen sequenced in a study of shared clonotypes between healthy human individuals. Assay used: immunoSEQ multiplex PCR; TCRdb lists only in-frame clones, some missing. The table lists roughly 490,000 clones, 79% of them singletons, with more than 10% in the top ten. Sequencing input: PBMCs. These receptors came from a woman between 35 and 50 years old in good health. Some clones in this sample may be carry-over from other donors' samples.

V is TRBV12-2 and J is TRBJ2-2; the D segment call TRBD2 is taken from the table without a DNA check. TRBV12-2 is a listed pseudogene. The CDR3 loop spans 17 amino acids. The CDR3 loop reads CASRLTPLLQADGELFF. In DNA, the CDR3 is TGTGCAAGTCGCTTAACCCCACTTCTTCAAGCTGACGGGGAGCTGTTTTTT.

This chain joins TRBV11-1 and TRBJ2-7; maybe TRBD2 (6 bases). Trimming removed 3 bases at V and 7 bases at J, with 13 bases between. The CDR3 length is 13 residues. CDR1 and CDR2 (germline): SGHAT, FQDESV (reference sequence). CDR3 DNA sequence: TGTGCCAGCAGCTTGGGGAGGCGGCAGGAGCAGTACTTC. It is translated as CASSLGRRQEQYF. Full variable domain (rest looked up from reference TRBV11-1 and TRBJ2-7): EAEVAQSPRYKITEKSQAVAFWCDPISGHATLYWYRQILGQGPELLVQFQDESVVDDSQLPKDRFSAERLKGVDSTLKIQPAELGDSAMYLCASSLGRRQEQYFGPGTRLTVT.

This clone was found once. This sequence joins TRBV6-1 and TRBJ1-3; tentatively, D is TRBD1 (5 bases). The CDR3 is 14 residues long. Trimming cost V 7 bases and J 2 bases, with 12 bases left between them. Germline-derived CDR1 and CDR2 are MNHNS and SASEGT. The CDR3 region is CASTIDSTGNTIYF. The CDR3 nucleotides read TGTGCCAGCACAATAGACAGTACTGGAAACACCATATATTTT.